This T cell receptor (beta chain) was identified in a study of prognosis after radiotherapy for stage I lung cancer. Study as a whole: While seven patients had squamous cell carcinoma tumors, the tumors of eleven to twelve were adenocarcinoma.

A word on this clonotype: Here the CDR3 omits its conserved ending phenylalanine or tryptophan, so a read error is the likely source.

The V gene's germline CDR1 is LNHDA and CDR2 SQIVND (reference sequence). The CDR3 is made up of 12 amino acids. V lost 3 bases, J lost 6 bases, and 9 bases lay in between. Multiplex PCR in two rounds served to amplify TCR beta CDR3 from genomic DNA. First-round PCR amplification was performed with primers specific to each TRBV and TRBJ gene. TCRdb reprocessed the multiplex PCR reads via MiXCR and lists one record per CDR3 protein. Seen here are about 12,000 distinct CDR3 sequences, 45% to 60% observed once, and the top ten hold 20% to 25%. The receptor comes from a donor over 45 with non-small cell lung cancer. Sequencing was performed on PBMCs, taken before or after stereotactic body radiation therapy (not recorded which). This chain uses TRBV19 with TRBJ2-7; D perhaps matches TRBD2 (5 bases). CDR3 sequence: CASSMVRGEQYS. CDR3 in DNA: TGTGCCAGTAGTATGGTCCGGGGCGAGCAGTACTCC.